The 32 T cell receptor beta chains in this list originate from one sample, sequenced in a study of molecular identifiers for immune sequencing clone quantification. A single record per CDR3 protein comes from TCRdb applying MiXCR to the PCR reads. The repertoire holds some 89,000 distinct CDR3 sequences, with more than 20% as singletons. Sequencing used naive CD8+ T cells from blood, with Jurkat cell RNA spiked in. Sample subset: FACS-sorted CD8+CD4-CCR7+CD45RA+ naive T cells. All receptors derive from a human donor in good health. Some libraries in this study had Jurkat cell RNA spiked in.

As to this clonotype: At one end, the junction sequence differs from germline, possibly due to a read error. The chain combines TRBV4-3 with TRBJ2-4; D gene unclear. The CDR3 loop spans 15 amino acids. Germline-derived CDR1 and CDR2 are LGHNA and YSLEER. In DNA form, the CDR3 reads TGCGCCAGTAGCCAAGATCGGACGACCGGTAACACTCAGTACTTC. Amino acids: CASSQDRTTGNTQYF.

This clonotype was counted many times. The chain's CDR3 is CASAMFTDTQYF. CDR3 nucleotides: TGTGCCAGCGCTATGTTCACAGATACGCAGTATTTT. The chain has TRBV13 and TRBJ2-3; no clear D. V lost 8 bases and J 2 bases, leaving 8 bases between the germline ends. From germline, CDR1 is PRHDT and CDR2 FYEKMQ (reference sequence). The CDR3 runs 12 residues.

This clonotype was observed at least ten times. The V gene is TRBV5-6, the J gene TRBJ2-3; D assignment may be TRBD1 or TRBD2 (6 bases each). This CDR3 region has 15 residues. V lost 4 bases to trimming and J lost 3 bases, with 15 bases between them. The germline V gene has CDR1 SGHDT and CDR2 YYEEEE. As DNA, the CDR3 is TGTGCCAGCAGCCCCGGGGGCAAAGGGACAGATACGCAGTATTTT. Its translation: CASSPGGKGTDTQYF.

This clonotype was observed at least ten times. This sequence joins TRBV4-3 and TRBJ2-3; 7 bases map to TRBD2. CDR3 length equals 16 residues. Germline V lookup: CDR1 LGHNA, CDR2 YSLEER. V shed 0 bases and J 1 base; nucleotides not matched to a gene: 4. The CDR3: CASSQDRSGGTDTQYF. The CDR3 DNA sequence: TGCGCCAGCAGCCAAGACCGGAGCGGGGGCACAGATACGCAGTATTTT.

This clonotype was recorded many times. V gene TRBV19 combines with J gene TRBJ2-6; D remains ambiguous. CDR1 and CDR2 (germline): LNHDA, SQIVND (reference sequence). This CDR3 contains 15 residues. The V gene lost 2 bases and the J gene lost 0 bases, with 5 bases spanning the gap. Written as DNA, the CDR3 is TGTGCCAGTAGTATATTGGGCTCTGGGGCCAACGTCCTGACTTTC. Its translation: CASSILGSGANVLTF.

In its sample, this clonotype was seen a few times. The V and J genes are TRBV28 and TRBJ1-2, with D possibly being TRBD1 (6 bases). The CDR3 sequence is 13 residues long. With 4 bases removed from V and 6 bases from J, the gap between germline ends came to 12 bases. Per germline, CDR1 MDHEN and CDR2 SYDVKM. The CDR3 DNA is TGTGCCAGCAGTTATGGGACACAGGATGGCTACACCTTC. Protein: CASSYGTQDGYTF.

The table lists this clonotype with a few counts. V gene TRBV12-3 or TRBV12-4 combines with J gene TRBJ2-1, with D hard to call. Trimming pared 2 bases from V and 6 bases from J, leaving 5 bases between. This CDR3 is 12 amino acids long. Written as DNA, the CDR3 is TGTGCCAGCAGTTTACTTCCCAATGAGCAGTTCTTC. It yields the protein CASSLLPNEQFF.

The chain employs TRBV7-9 and TRBJ1-5; no definite D call. The V gene lost 1 base and the J gene lost 2 bases, with 9 bases spanning the gap. Germline assignment: CDR1 SEHNR and CDR2 FQNEAQ (reference sequence). This CDR3 spans 15 amino acids. The chain's CDR3 is CASSLGDMGNQPQHF. CDR3 DNA: TGTGCCAGCAGCTTAGGGGATATGGGCAATCAGCCCCAGCATTTT.

A word on this clonotype: This sequence may be a read error, since a much larger clone differs from it by one base. This chain uses TRBV12-3 or TRBV12-4 with TRBJ2-7; D uncertain. The CDR3 is 14 residues long. Trimming left V 6 bases short and J 4 bases short, with 16 bases between. CDR3 in DNA: TGTGCCAGCAGGGAAGATGTAGGGTGGTACGAGCAGTACTTC. Protein product: CASREDVGWYEQYF.

The table lists this clonotype with many counts. The rearrangement links TRBV30 to TRBJ1-5; TRBD1 agrees at 8 bases. The CDR3 spans 14 residues. Germline CDR1 and CDR2: GTSNPN and SVGIG (reference sequence). V was clipped by 1 base and J by 7 bases; unmatched bases: 6. The CDR3 DNA sequence: TGTGCCTGGAGTGGAGGACAGGGTGGGCAGCCCCAGCATTTT. Translating gives CAWSGGQGGQPQHF.

As to this clonotype: This may arise from a read error, as a much more abundant clone is one base away. The rearrangement uses TRBV19 and TRBJ1-1; D gene ambiguous. V was cut by 10 bases and J by 7 bases, with 13 bases left in between. Germline CDR1 is LNHDA and CDR2 is SQIVND (reference sequence). The CDR3 loop spans 11 amino acids. CDR3 amino acids: CAISDAFEAFF. CDR3 in DNA: TGTGCCATTAGCGACGCCTTTGAAGCTTTCTTT.

Many counts were recorded for this clonotype. CDR3 sequence: CASSTPNREEGTGELFF. The CDR3 nucleotides are TGTGCCAGCAGTACACCTAACAGGGAAGAAGGTACCGGGGAGCTGTTTTTT. V usage is TRBV6-1 and J usage is TRBJ2-2; D possibly corresponds to TRBD1 (6 bases). V lost 5 bases and J 5 bases, leaving 21 bases between the germline ends. CDR1 and CDR2 from the germline V gene are MNHNS and SASEGT. The CDR3 has 17 amino acids.

This clonotype has more than one count but fewer than ten. The chain has TRBV13 and TRBJ2-3; the D is unclear. Germline-derived CDR1 and CDR2 are PRHDT and FYEKMQ (reference sequence). V shed 1 base and J shed 2 bases, with 7 bases lying between them. The CDR3 spans 14 residues. CDR3 nucleotide sequence: TGTGCCAGCAGCTTAGTACCCCTCACAGATACGCAGTATTTT. The encoded protein is CASSLVPLTDTQYF.

Details on this clonotype: One end of the junction varies from germline; a read error may be responsible. The genes are TRBV9 and TRBJ2-3; a weak D match, TRBD2 (6 bases). CDR1 is SGDLS and CDR2 is YYNGEE in the germline V gene. The CDR3 is 15 residues long. This chain's CDR3 is CAGSVGGVNLDTQYF. The CDR3 region has the DNA TGTGCCGGCAGCGTAGGCGGGGTGAATTTGGATACGCAGTATTTT.

V usage is TRBV6-2 or TRBV6-3 and J usage is TRBJ2-2; D ambiguous. Per germline, CDR1 MNHEY and CDR2 SVGEGT. V was trimmed by 3 bases and J by 6 bases, leaving 17 bases between them. The CDR3 is 16 residues long. CDR3 bases: TGTGCCAGCAGTTATTGGAGCGTCGTTGTACCCGGGGAGCTGTTTTTT. It specifies CASSYWSVVVPGELFF.

This clonotype has ten or more counts. The chain couples TRBV4-3 to TRBJ2-7; D uncertain. The CDR3 has 15 residues. V lost 0 bases, J lost 1 base, and 10 bases lay in between. The germline V gene has CDR1 LGHNA and CDR2 YSLEER. This chain's CDR3 is CASSQDLGPSYEQYF. The CDR3 DNA follows: TGCGCCAGCAGCCAAGATCTCGGGCCATCCTACGAGCAGTACTTC.

This clonotype has ten or more counts. The genes are TRBV11-1 and TRBJ2-3; no definite D call. V was cut by 3 bases and J by 3 bases, with 13 bases left in between. This CDR3 is 15 amino acids long. CDR1 is SGHAT, CDR2 FQDESV, per germline (reference sequence). CDR3 residues: CASSLGAVITDTQYF. The CDR3 DNA sequence: TGTGCCAGCAGCTTGGGCGCCGTTATTACAGATACGCAGTATTTT.

At least ten counts were recorded for this clonotype. The rearrangement links TRBV7-6 to TRBJ1-5; weak D call: TRBD1 (6 bases). The CDR3 is 13 amino acids. Per the germline V gene, CDR1 is SGHVS and CDR2 is FNYEAQ. V gave up 2 bases and J gave up 7 bases, with 9 bases separating them. This CDR3 reads CASSLQGSQPQHF. DNA for the CDR3: TGTGCCAGCAGCTTACAGGGGAGCCAGCCCCAGCATTTT.

This clonotype was counted at least ten times. The chain combines TRBV4-2 with TRBJ2-7, with TRBD2 matching 10 bases. Germline CDR1 and CDR2: LGHNA and YNFKEQ. Germline trimming cut 4 bases from V and 2 bases from J; bases unmatched to any gene: 5. The CDR3 is 15 amino acids. CDR3 nucleotides: TGTGCCAGCAGCCTTGGGACTAGCGTGGCCTACGAGCAGTACTTC. Its translation is CASSLGTSVAYEQYF.

This sequence joins TRBV7-8 and TRBJ2-2; a weak D match, TRBD2 (6 bases). Germline-derived CDR1 and CDR2 are SGHVS and FQNEAQ. The V end was cut by 0 bases, the J end by 2 bases, with 16 bases between. The CDR3 runs to 18 residues. The CDR3 coding sequence is TGTGCCAGCAGCTTAGCCCGGGGGTTGGGGGGAAACACCGGGGAGCTGTTTTTT. Amino acid sequence: CASSLARGLGGNTGELFF.

This clonotype was seen repeatedly, ten times or more. The chain combines TRBV12-3 or TRBV12-4 with TRBJ1-6; unclear D gene. The V gene lost 5 bases and the J gene lost 10 bases, with 9 bases spanning the gap. The CDR3 runs to 12 residues. Here the CDR3 reads CASSPAESPLHF. As DNA, the CDR3 is TGTGCCAGCAGTCCGGCGGAATCACCCCTCCACTTT.

This clonotype was found a few times. Written as DNA, the CDR3 is TGTGCCAGCAGCTTAGAATTAGGGGGCGAGTACGAGCAGTACTTC. Residues: CASSLELGGEYEQYF. V gene TRBV7-9 combines with J gene TRBJ2-7; TRBD1 matches 7 bases. CDR1 is SEHNR and CDR2 is FQNEAQ in the germline V gene (reference sequence). This CDR3 has 15 residues. Trimming took 1 base from V and 4 from J; bases not matched to a gene: 7.

A word on this clonotype: The junction differs from germline at one of its ends, possibly a read error. This chain connects TRBV6-5 to TRBJ2-7; D may be TRBD2 (6 bases). There are 14 residues in the CDR3. Germline V lookup: CDR1 MNHEY, CDR2 SVGAGI. Here the CDR3 reads CASSYGGASYGQYF. CDR3 DNA sequence: TGTGCCAGCAGTTACGGCGGGGCCTCCTACGGGCAGTACTTC.

The chain links TRBV4-3 to TRBJ1-4; no clear D gene. The CDR3 extends over 14 amino acids. V was pared by 0 bases and J by 8 bases, with 10 bases between. The germline V gene has CDR1 LGHNA and CDR2 YSLEER. Written as DNA, the CDR3 is TGCGCCAGCAGCCAAGACACACTAGGGGAAAAACTGTTTTTT. Translation gives CASSQDTLGEKLFF.

As to this clonotype: Given a much more abundant clone one base away, this may be a read error. The V and J genes are TRBV9 and TRBJ2-7; the D gene is possibly TRBD1 (7 bases). Trimming took off 4 bases at V and 6 bases at J, with 17 bases between the two ends. CDR3 length: 14 residues. Germline-derived CDR1 and CDR2 are SGDLS and YYNGEE. The CDR3 loop reads CASSSGTVGGEQYF. CDR3 DNA sequence: TGTGCCAGCAGCTCGGGGACAGTCGGGGGCGAGCAGTACTTC. Looking up the rest from reference TRBV9 and TRBJ2-7 gives the full variable domain: DSGVTQTPKHLITATGQRVTLRCSPRSGDLSVYWYQQSLDQGLQFLIQYYNGEERAKGNILERFSAQQFPDLHSELNLSSLELGDSALYFCASSSGTVGGEQYFGPGTRLTVT.

The genes are TRBV7-9 and TRBJ2-7; D not certain. Germline values: CDR1 SEHNR, CDR2 FQNEAQ (reference sequence). Trimming took 4 bases from V and 2 from J, leaving 6 bases between them. The CDR3 spans 12 residues. CDR3 region: CASSSIAYEQYF. The DNA for the CDR3 is TGTGCCAGCAGCTCCATCGCCTACGAGCAGTACTTC.

A word on this clonotype: One base away lies a much larger clone, so this may be a sequencing read error. The chain is built from TRBV6-2 or TRBV6-3 and TRBJ2-6, with 9 nucleotides matching TRBD1. This CDR3 has 18 amino acids. Germline CDR1 and CDR2: MNHEY and SVGEGT. The CDR3: CTSSGRDRADSGANVLTF. The CDR3, as DNA: TGTACCAGCTCAGGCAGGGACAGGGCTGACTCTGGGGCCAACGTCCTGACTTTC.

This chain joins TRBV7-6 and TRBJ2-1, with 9 positions matching TRBD1. Germline V gives CDR1 SGHVS, CDR2 FNYEAQ. This CDR3 is built from 13 residues. V shed 11 bases, J shed 9 bases, and the junction held 11 bases outside the gene matches. CDR3: CARNLGTGLEQFF. CDR3 in DNA: TGTGCCCGCAACTTGGGGACAGGGCTTGAGCAGTTCTTC.

This clonotype was seen a few times. One end of the junction fails to match germline, which may point to a read error. The chain recombines TRBV2 with TRBJ2-2; D is tentatively TRBD1 or TRBD2 (5 bases each). The germline gives CDR1 SNHLY, CDR2 FYNNEI. This CDR3 is 14 amino acids long. CDR3 sequence reads: CASSATDLTGEPFF. The CDR3 DNA follows: TGTGCCAGCAGTGCGACAGATCTCACCGGGGAGCCGTTTTTT.

V and J are TRBV7-3 and TRBJ2-1, with 7 positions matching TRBD2. Trimming cost V 5 bases and J 4 bases; bases outside gene matches: 11. Germline CDR1 and CDR2: SGHTA and FQGTGA. CDR3 length equals 16 residues. The CDR3 sequence is CASSPGGTGSYNEQFF. DNA for the CDR3: TGTGCCAGCAGCCCGGGAGGAACGGGGTCTTACAATGAGCAGTTCTTC.

About this clonotype itself: A clone one base away is much larger, so this may be a read error. CDR3 sequence: CASGQPTSGNTIYF. CDR3 DNA: TGTGCCAGCGGCCAACCAACCTCTGGAAACACCATATATTTT. V usage is TRBV11-2 and J usage is TRBJ1-3; no clear D gene. The germline V and J ends were trimmed by 8 bases and 0 bases, with 11 bases remaining between them. Looked up from germline, CDR1 is SGHAT and CDR2 is FQNNGV. The CDR3 runs 14 residues.

Comment on this clonotype: It is likely a read error, because the conserved phenylalanine at the end of the CDR3 is missing. V and J are TRBV5-1 and TRBJ2-2; 8 nucleotides match TRBD1. This CDR3 region has 16 residues. V was pared by 1 base and J by 5 bases, with 7 bases of the junction left unmatched. Germline-derived CDR1 and CDR2 are SGHRS and YFSETQ. CDR3 sequence reads: CASSLLQGDRTGELFL. The CDR3 bases are TGCGCCAGCAGCTTGTTACAGGGGGACCGTACCGGGGAGCTGTTTCTT.